This T cell receptor (beta chain) was sequenced during a study of control samples from healthy donors and cancer patients. Assay: immunoSEQ multiplex PCR; the TCRdb copy retains only in-frame clones and omits some. Among about 160,000 clones, over 95% were seen once, and the ten largest hold around 0.92%. Germline CDR1 and CDR2: LNHDA and SQIVND (reference sequence). The CDR3 has 17 amino acids. The V and J ends lost 7 bases and 5 bases, in that order; junction bases with no gene match: 17. This rearrangement joins TRBV19 to TRBJ2-5, with 9 bases that match TRBD1. The source of this sequence is a woman aged 25-40 years in good health. Sequenced: blood. CDR3 DNA: TGTGCCAGTACCCCGGCAGGGAGGACAGGGGATCTTGAGACCCAGTACTTC. This codes for CASTPAGRTGDLETQYF.